A single T cell receptor (beta chain) is shown here with its context. In TCRdb, the RT-PCR reads were re-called with MiXCR into one record per CDR3 protein. The sample lists some 960,000 distinct CDR3 sequences; roughly 18% were seen once. This sample is part of a study of patients and donors after allogeneic stem cell transplantation. Germline CDR1 reads DFQATT; CDR2 reads SNEGSKA (reference sequence). Trimming pared 6 bases from V and 3 bases from J, leaving 11 bases between. CDR3 size: 12 residues. This TCR was recovered from a human donor who was either an allogeneic HSCT recipient or a stem cell or donor lymphocyte infusion donor (not recorded which). It is not recorded whose cells these are; they may come from a transplant donor. The V call is TRBV20-1, the J call TRBJ2-5, with D uncertain. Sequenced: blood, either unsorted or a sorted T cell fraction (not recorded which). The CDR3 bases are TGCAGTGCCCTGGATTGGGAAGAGACCCAGTACTTC. It encodes CSALDWEETQYF.